This is a list of T cell receptor beta chains from one sample in a study of blood T cell repertoires in COVID-19. The table came from immunoSEQ multiplex PCR; TCRdb's copy has only in-frame clones and leaves some out. The sample includes approximately 150,000 clones, roughly 87% of them seen just once. Sequencing was carried out using peripheral blood. The receptors come from a woman aged 55-70 years with active or convalescent COVID-19. The CDR3 runs from the conserved cysteine through the conserved F or W. A D gene is named only where the DNA matches it firmly. Size is omitted from some rows. Given values are once, few, many or a class for expanded clones.

>TRBJ2-3|.|TRBD2|TRBV2
TGTGCCAGCACGGGGGGGATGTCAGATACGCAGTATTTT
CASTGGMSDTQYF
>TRBJ2-7|once|TRBD1|TRBV7-2
TGTGCCAGCAGCACGCCGACAGGGTTCCACGAGCAGTACTTC
CASSTPTGFHEQYF
>TRBJ1-2|once|.|TRBV12-1
TGTGCCAGCAGCTCTGGACAGGGGGCCCGCTCTACTAACTATGGCTACACCTTC
CASSSGQGARSTNYGYTF
>TRBJ2-1|.|TRBD1|TRBV14
TGTGCCAGCAGCCAGCACCTCTACGCCGGGACAGGGGGAGTCGGGCAGTTCTTC
CASSQHLYAGTGGVGQFF
>TRBJ2-5|.|TRBD1|TRBV25-1
TGTGCCAGCAGTGAAACAGGGGTCTTCGGGGAGACCCAGTACTTC
CASSETGVFGETQYF
>TRBJ1-2|.|.|TRBV30
TGTGCCTGGCGCCAGGGGCTCTACACCTTC
CAWRQGLYTF
>TRBJ1-6|.|.|TRBV19
TGTGCCAGTAGTATGGGGGCGGAAGGTACACCACCCCTCCACTTT
CASSMGAEGTPPLHF
>TRBJ2-1|.|TRBD2|TRBV3-1/TRBV3-2
TGTGCCAGCAGCCAAGATCTAGCGGGGGGCCTTTCAATCTACAATGAGCAGTTCTTC
CASSQDLAGGLSIYNEQFF
>TRBJ1-1|.|.|TRBV7-8
TGTGCCAGCAGCTTAGAACTTTTCACTGAAGCTTTCTTT
CASSLELFTEAFF
>TRBJ1-3|.|.|TRBV12-3/TRBV12-4
TGTGCCAGCACCCGGTTATCTGGAAACACCATATATTTT
CASTRLSGNTIYF
>TRBJ2-3|few|.|TRBV7-9
TGTGCCAGCAGCTTACCTCCGAAGGAGACGCAGTATTTT
CASSLPPKETQYF
>TRBJ2-5|.|.|TRBV12-3/TRBV12-4
TGTGCCAGCAGTTTCAGGTACCAAGAGACCCAGTACTTC
CASSFRYQETQYF
>TRBJ1-6|.|.|TRBV19
TGTGCCAGTAGTTTGGGCCCCGAAGACCCTTCACCCCTCCACTTT
CASSLGPEDPSPLHF
>TRBJ2-5|.|TRBD2|TRBV5-1
TGCGCCAGCAGCCCTCGGACTAGCGAAGAGACCCAGTACTTC
CASSPRTSEETQYF
>TRBJ1-6|.|TRBD1|TRBV2
TGTGCCAGCAGTGACTTCCTTGGACAGGGCGTCTCCTATAATTCACCCCTCCACTTT
CASSDFLGQGVSYNSPLHF
>TRBJ1-2|once|.|TRBV5-1
TGCGCCAGCGTTCCAGATGGGAGAAACTATGGCTACACCTTC
CASVPDGRNYGYTF
>TRBJ1-5|.|.|TRBV6-1
TGTGCCAGCAGTGAACAGGGGAGGGATCAGCCCCAGCATTTT
CASSEQGRDQPQHF
>TRBJ1-3|once|.|TRBV4-3
TGCGCCAGCAGCCAGCCTAGCTCTGGAAACACCATATATTTT
CASSQPSSGNTIYF
>TRBJ1-4|once|TRBD1|TRBV6-5
TGTGCCAGCAGTTACTCGCAGGGGGCGGGTGAAAAACTGTTTTTT
CASSYSQGAGEKLFF
>TRBJ1-1|.|TRBD1|TRBV19
TGTGCCAGTAGTATGGGACAGGGGAAAGCTTTCTTT
CASSMGQGKAFF
>TRBJ2-1|.|TRBD2|TRBV2
TGTGCCAGTCCGGGACTAGCGTCGGCGTATGAGCAGTTCTTC
CASPGLASAYEQFF
>TRBJ1-2|.|TRBD1|TRBV24-1
TGTGCCACCAGTGATTTTCTAGGGGGCGGCTACACCTTC
CATSDFLGGGYTF
>TRBJ1-1|.|TRBD1|TRBV5-5
TGTGCCAGCAGCTCTATAATATTTACAGGGGTGAACACTGAAGCTTTCTTT
CASSSIIFTGVNTEAFF
>TRBJ1-1|few|.|TRBV4-1
TGCGCCAGCTGGGGGGGCGGAACTGAAGCTTTCTTT
CASWGGGTEAFF
>TRBJ2-1|.|TRBD2|TRBV30
TGTGCCTGGAGCCTACATAGCGGGGGGTTCAATGAGCAGTTCTTC
CAWSLHSGGFNEQFF
>TRBJ1-2|.|.|TRBV7-2
TGTGCCAGCAGCTTCCCAGGAATGAGCTATGGCTACACCTTC
CASSFPGMSYGYTF
>TRBJ2-7|.|.|TRBV6-6
TGTGCCAGCAAACGCGGCATCCTCTACGAGCAGTACTTC
CASKRGILYEQYF
>TRBJ2-3|.|.|TRBV18
TGTGCCAGCTCACCCCCGACTCATAATACGCAGTATTTT
CASSPPTHNTQYF
>TRBJ2-1|.|TRBD2|TRBV25-1
TGTGCCAGCAGTGAAGCGGGGGGGAATGAGCAGTTCTTC
CASSEAGGNEQFF
>TRBJ2-1|.|TRBD2|TRBV3-1/TRBV3-2
TGTGCCAGCAGCCAGGGCCGACTAGCGGATTACAATGAGCAGTTCTTC
CASSQGRLADYNEQFF
>TRBJ1-2|once|.|TRBV4-3
TGCGCCAGCAGCCAAGACAAGAGTCTCGGGATCCCTACAAACTATGGCTACACCTTC
CASSQDKSLGIPTNYGYTF
>TRBJ2-7|.|TRBD1|TRBV5-8
TGTGCCAGCAGCCCCGCACGGCGGACAGGCTTGTCCGAGCAGTACTTC
CASSPARRTGLSEQYF
>TRBJ2-5|.|.|TRBV5-1
TGCGCCAGCAGCTTGGAACGACAGGAAGAGACCCAGTACTTC
CASSLERQEETQYF
>TRBJ2-5|.|TRBD1|TRBV7-9
TGTGCCAGCAGCTTAGCGCTCGGGACAGAAGAGACCCAGTACTTC
CASSLALGTEETQYF
>TRBJ1-1|.|.|TRBV2
TGTGCCAGCAATTTGGTCGGGGGGCAAGCTTTCTTT
CASNLVGGQAFF
>TRBJ1-4|.|TRBD1|TRBV4-1
TGCGCCAGCAGCCACCCCAGGGGGCAGGTGGGTGAAAAACTGTTTTTT
CASSHPRGQVGEKLFF
>TRBJ2-7|.|.|TRBV6-5
TGTGCCAGCAACCGACTCGGGACCTACGAGCAGTACTTC
CASNRLGTYEQYF
>TRBJ1-4|.|.|TRBV10-3
TGTGCCATCAGTGAAGGGAGGACTAATGAAAAACTGTTTTTT
CAISEGRTNEKLFF
>TRBJ1-3|.|.|TRBV10-3
TGTGCCATCAGTGAGTCGCCAGGGTGGGACACCATATATTTT
CAISESPGWDTIYF
>TRBJ1-4|.|.|TRBV18
TGTGCCAGCTCACCACTCGGGGGAGAAGGTGAAAAACTGTTTTTT
CASSPLGGEGEKLFF
>TRBJ1-1|.|.|TRBV27
TGTGCCAGCAGTTATTGGGCGGGCACTGAAGCTTTCTTT
CASSYWAGTEAFF